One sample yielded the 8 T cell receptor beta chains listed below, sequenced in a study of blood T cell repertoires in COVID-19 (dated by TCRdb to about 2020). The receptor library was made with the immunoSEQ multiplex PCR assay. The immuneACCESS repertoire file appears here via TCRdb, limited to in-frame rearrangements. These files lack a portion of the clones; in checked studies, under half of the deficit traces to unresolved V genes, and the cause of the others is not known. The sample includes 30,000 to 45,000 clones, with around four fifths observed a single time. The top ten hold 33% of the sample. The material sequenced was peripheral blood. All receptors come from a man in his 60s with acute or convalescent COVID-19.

Written as DNA, the CDR3 is TGTGCCAGCAGCCAGGGACTGGGGTTCAGCACAGATACGCAGTATTTT. Protein: CASSQGLGFSTDTQYF. V is TRBV7-6 and J is TRBJ2-3; TRBD2 might be the D (6 bases). Trimming took 5 bases from V and 0 from J, leaving 15 bases between them. The germline V gene has CDR1 SGHVS and CDR2 FNYEAQ. The CDR3 consists of 16 residues.

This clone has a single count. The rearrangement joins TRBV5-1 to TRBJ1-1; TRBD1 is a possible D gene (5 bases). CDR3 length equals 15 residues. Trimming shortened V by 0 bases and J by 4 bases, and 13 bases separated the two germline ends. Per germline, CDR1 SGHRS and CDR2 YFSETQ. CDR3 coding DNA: TGCGCCAGCAGCTTGGCCGGAACAGGCTCCACTGAAGCTTTCTTT. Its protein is CASSLAGTGSTEAFF.

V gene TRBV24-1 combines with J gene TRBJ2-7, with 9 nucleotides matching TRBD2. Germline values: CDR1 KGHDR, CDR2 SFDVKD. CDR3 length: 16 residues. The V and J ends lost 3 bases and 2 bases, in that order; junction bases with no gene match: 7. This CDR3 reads CATSDVGASGTYEQYF. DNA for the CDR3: TGTGCCACCAGTGATGTAGGGGCTAGCGGGACCTACGAGCAGTACTTC.

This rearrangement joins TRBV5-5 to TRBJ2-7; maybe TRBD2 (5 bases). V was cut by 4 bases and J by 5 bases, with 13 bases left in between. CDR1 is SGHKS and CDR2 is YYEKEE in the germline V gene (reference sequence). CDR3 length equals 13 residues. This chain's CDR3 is CASSPGPRDEQYF. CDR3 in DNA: TGTGCCAGCAGCCCCGGGCCGAGGGACGAGCAGTACTTC.

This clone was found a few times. The CDR3 loop reads CASSLAGQGSETQYF. The CDR3 nucleotides read TGTGCCAGCAGCTTGGCCGGGCAGGGGTCCGAGACCCAGTACTTC. V gene TRBV5-6 combines with J gene TRBJ2-5, with D maybe TRBD1 (6 bases). V was cut by 0 bases and J by 5 bases, with 14 bases left in between. The germline gives CDR1 SGHDT, CDR2 YYEEEE. The length of the CDR3 is 15 residues.

The CDR3 here is CASSWGTGHSYEQYF. The CDR3 DNA sequence: TGTGCCAGCAGCTGGGGGACAGGGCATTCCTACGAGCAGTACTTC. The chain uses TRBV6-5 and TRBJ2-7; TRBD1 matches at 9 bases. The V segment lost 6 bases and the J segment 1 base; nucleotides outside the gene matches: 7. Looked up from germline, CDR1 is MNHEY and CDR2 is SVGAGI. The CDR3 spans 15 residues.

The CDR3 DNA sequence: TGTGCCGCCGCCGGGACTAGCGGCCTTAGCACAGATACGCAGTATTTT. Residues: CAAAGTSGLSTDTQYF. This chain joins TRBV10-3 and TRBJ2-3; 11 bases are shared with TRBD2. CDR1 ENHRY and CDR2 SYGVKD come from the germline V gene. The CDR3 totals 16 residues. Unmatched junction bases numbered 10, after V lost 11 bases and J lost 0 bases.

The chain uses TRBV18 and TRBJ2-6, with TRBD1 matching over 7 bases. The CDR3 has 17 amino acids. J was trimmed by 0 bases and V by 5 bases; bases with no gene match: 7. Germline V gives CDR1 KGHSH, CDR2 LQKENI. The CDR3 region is CASSTGQRNSGANVLTF. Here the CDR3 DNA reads TGTGCCAGCTCAACGGGACAGAGAAACTCTGGGGCCAACGTCCTGACTTTC.